These 22 T cell receptor beta chains originate from one sample sequenced in a study of blood T cell repertoires in COVID-19. The data were produced by immunoSEQ multiplex PCR, yet TCRdb's version contains in-frame clones alone and is incomplete. The sample has just over 30,000 clones, about 90% seen once; the top ten hold 0.55% to 0.7%. Sequenced: peripheral blood. The receptors come from a middle-aged woman with active or convalescent COVID-19.

The chain joins TRBV18 to TRBJ2-3; 12 bases match TRBD2. V shed 3 bases, J shed 0 bases, and the junction held 7 bases outside the gene matches. Germline V gene data show CDR1 as KGHSH and CDR2 as LQKENI. The CDR3 is made up of 18 amino acids. In nucleotides, the CDR3 is TGTGCCAGCTCACCGCTAGCGGGGGGGCCATCTAGCACAGATACGCAGTATTTT. Residues: CASSPLAGGPSSTDTQYF.

V and J are TRBV7-9 and TRBJ2-2, with 7 bases fitting TRBD1. The J segment lost 4 bases and the V segment lost 5 bases, leaving 13 bases of the junction unmatched. CDR1 is SEHNR, CDR2 FQNEAQ, per germline (reference sequence). The CDR3 length is 17 residues. CDR3 residues: CASSLRNRGVGTGELFF. The CDR3 nucleotides are TGTGCCAGCAGCCTAAGGAACAGGGGCGTGGGCACCGGGGAGCTGTTTTTT.

The chain has TRBV5-1 and TRBJ1-6; possible D gene TRBD1, 6 bases. Per germline, CDR1 SGHRS and CDR2 YFSETQ. The CDR3 contains 13 residues. With 6 bases removed from V and 7 bases from J, the gap between germline ends came to 11 bases. The CDR3 reads CASTRQVNSPLHF. In nucleotides, the CDR3 is TGCGCCAGCACTCGACAGGTGAATTCACCCCTCCACTTT.

The chain combines TRBV28 with TRBJ1-5; D is perhaps TRBD1 (6 bases). The V end lost 8 bases, the J end lost 7 bases, and 18 bases lay between the germline ends. CDR3 length: 14 residues. Germline values: CDR1 MDHEN, CDR2 SYDVKM. The CDR3 reads CASLGGGSRQPQHF. The CDR3 coding sequence is TGTGCCAGCCTAGGGGGGGGATCACGGCAGCCCCAGCATTTT.

V gene TRBV5-1 combines with J gene TRBJ2-1, with TRBD1 matching over 8 bases. The length of the CDR3 is 13 residues. Germline V lookup: CDR1 SGHRS, CDR2 YFSETQ. With 7 bases clipped from V and 4 bases from J, the junction kept 4 bases outside the gene matches. The CDR3 DNA sequence: TGCGCCAGCGCCGGGACAGGTTACAATGAGCAGTTCTTC. Protein sequence: CASAGTGYNEQFF.

The CDR3 bases are TGTGCCAGCAGCCCAACAGGGGGGAGCCGACTAAGCTACACCTTC. As protein: CASSPTGGSRLSYTF. V usage is TRBV7-3 and J usage is TRBJ1-2, with 8 bases aligning to TRBD1. In germline, CDR1 is SGHTA, CDR2 FQGTGA. V dropped 5 bases and J dropped 9; count of bases not matched to a gene: 14. CDR3 length: 15 residues.

The chain employs TRBV7-2 and TRBJ1-1; D uncertain. The CDR3 has 13 residues. Trimming removed 5 bases from V and 9 bases from J, with 16 bases in between. CDR1 is SGHTA and CDR2 is FQGNSA in the germline V gene. In DNA form, the CDR3 reads TGTGCCAGCAGCCCTAGGGCGGAGGTAAAAGCTTTCTTT. As protein: CASSPRAEVKAFF.

V usage is TRBV28 and J usage is TRBJ1-2; 7 nucleotides align to TRBD1. Germline lookup yields CDR1 MDHEN and CDR2 SYDVKM. The V segment lost 0 bases and the J segment 10 bases; nucleotides outside the gene matches: 11. CDR3 length equals 15 residues. The CDR3 region is CASSLWAGGAGSYTF. The CDR3 DNA follows: TGTGCCAGCAGTTTATGGGCAGGGGGTGCGGGGTCCTACACCTTC.

The V and J genes are TRBV5-1 and TRBJ2-5, with D possibly being TRBD2 (6 bases). The V gene's germline CDR1 is SGHRS and CDR2 YFSETQ. The V gene lost 2 bases and the J gene lost 2 bases, with 16 bases spanning the gap. The CDR3 consists of 16 residues. Written as DNA, the CDR3 is TGCGCCAGCAGCTTTTCTGGGGGGAACTTACAAGAGACCCAGTACTTC. Translated: CASSFSGGNLQETQYF.

This sequence joins TRBV10-2 and TRBJ2-3; 14 bases align to TRBD2. The CDR3 covers 15 residues. Per the germline V gene, CDR1 is WSHSY and CDR2 is SAAADI. V lost 10 bases, J lost 5 bases, and 8 bases stayed unmatched. Written as DNA, the CDR3 is TGCGCCAACCAGACTAGCGGGAGGGAGGGAGATACGCAGTATTTT. Its translation is CANQTSGREGDTQYF.

J is TRBJ2-3 and V is TRBV19; D uncertain. This CDR3 has 16 amino acids. Per germline, CDR1 LNHDA and CDR2 SQIVND (reference sequence). V was clipped by 2 bases and J by 0 bases, with 12 bases between them. CDR3 sequence: CASSIIRVQSTDTQYF. CDR3 coding DNA: TGTGCCAGTAGTATAATCCGAGTTCAAAGCACAGATACGCAGTATTTT.

This chain links TRBV11-1 with TRBJ1-6, with 11 bases that match TRBD1. CDR1 SGHAT and CDR2 FQDESV come from the germline V gene (reference sequence). The CDR3 is 16 residues long. V was pared by 4 bases and J by 10 bases, with 9 bases of the junction left unmatched. The CDR3 is CASSSRDRGAHSPLHF. The CDR3 nucleotides read TGTGCCAGCAGCTCGCGGGACAGGGGGGCTCACTCACCCCTCCACTTT.

The V call is TRBV19, the J call TRBJ2-1; D is possibly TRBD1 (5 bases). CDR1 and CDR2 (germline): LNHDA, SQIVND (reference sequence). Trimming took 0 bases from V and 3 from J, leaving 9 bases between them. CDR3 length: 15 residues. CDR3 in amino acids: CASSIENQGYNEQFF. DNA for the CDR3: TGTGCCAGTAGTATAGAGAACCAGGGCTACAATGAGCAGTTCTTC.

The sample holds one count of this clone. The chain uses TRBV11-2 and TRBJ1-6; 9 positions agree with TRBD1. Germline V CDR1 and CDR2: SGHAT, FQNNGV. V gave up 5 bases and J gave up 5 bases; unmatched junction bases: 4. The CDR3 consists of 15 residues. The CDR3 protein is CASSLGTGNNSPLHF. The CDR3 DNA reads as TGTGCCAGCAGCCTGGGGACAGGGAATAATTCACCCCTCCACTTT.

The genes are TRBV30 and TRBJ1-2, with a weak D call TRBD1 (6 bases). Per germline, CDR1 GTSNPN and CDR2 SVGIG (reference sequence). Between the trimmed V and J ends, which lost 5 bases and 1 base, there was a span of 14 bases. This CDR3 spans 14 amino acids. The CDR3 is CAWGSGVFNYGYTF. The CDR3 DNA follows: TGTGCCTGGGGCTCAGGGGTCTTTAACTATGGCTACACCTTC. Supplemented by reference TRBV30 and TRBJ1-2, the full variable domain reads SQTIHQWPATLVQPVGSPLSLECTVEGTSNPNLYWYRQAAGRGLQLLFYSVGIGQISSEVPQNLSASRPQDRQFILSSKKLLLSDSGFYLCAWGSGVFNYGYTFGSGTRLTVV.

This chain links TRBV19 with TRBJ1-5; 7 bases line up with TRBD1. Trimming cost V 9 bases and J 2 bases; bases outside gene matches: 16. CDR3 size: 17 residues. Germline lookup yields CDR1 LNHDA and CDR2 SQIVND (reference sequence). CDR3 sequence: CASREGGGGGGNQPQHF. CDR3 coding DNA: TGTGCCAGCCGAGAAGGGGGCGGAGGGGGCGGCAATCAGCCCCAGCATTTT.

The V call is TRBV5-1, the J call TRBJ2-4; TRBD1 might be the D (6 bases). Germline V gene sequence: CDR1 SGHRS, CDR2 YFSETQ. The CDR3 covers 16 residues. Trimming stripped 0 bases from V and 1 base from J, with 11 bases between. CDR3 bases: TGCGCCAGCAGCTTGGTTCCAGGGGAGGCCAAAAACATTCAGTACTTC. Translating gives CASSLVPGEAKNIQYF.

This chain connects TRBV4-2 to TRBJ2-3; D is unresolved. Trimming removed 0 bases from V and 3 bases from J, with 13 bases in between. The CDR3 extends over 16 amino acids. Germline values: CDR1 LGHNA, CDR2 YNFKEQ. CDR3 residues: CASSQEVAPRTDTQYF. For the CDR3, the DNA is TGTGCCAGCAGCCAAGAGGTCGCGCCCCGGACAGATACGCAGTATTTT.

The count of this clone is one. The CDR3: CASSPYQGVRAGEKLFF. The CDR3 DNA follows: TGCGCCAGCAGCCCCTACCAAGGAGTCAGGGCAGGAGAAAAACTGTTTTTT. V and J are TRBV4-3 and TRBJ1-4, with a possible D match to TRBD1 (5 bases). Germline assignment: CDR1 LGHNA and CDR2 YSLEER. The CDR3 totals 17 residues. The ends were cut back, 4 bases at V and 8 bases at J, with 23 bases in the middle.

The chain carries TRBV21-1 and TRBJ2-3; the tabulated D call, TRBD1, remains unverified against the DNA. TRBV21-1 is noted as a pseudogene. This CDR3 is built from 13 residues. CDR3 protein: CASSLGGEDTQYF. The CDR3 DNA is TGTGCCAGCAGTTTAGGGGGTGAGGATACGCAGTATTTT.

The rearrangement uses TRBV28 and TRBJ1-1; D is possibly TRBD1 (6 bases). The V and J ends lost 6 bases and 2 bases respectively, with 13 bases between them. There are 14 residues in the CDR3. Germline CDR1 and CDR2: MDHEN and SYDVKM. CDR3 sequence: CASRLPGHNTEAFF. The CDR3 DNA follows: TGTGCCAGCAGGTTACCGGGACACAACACTGAAGCTTTCTTT.

The chain is built from TRBV7-9 and TRBJ2-5; D gene ambiguous. Looked up from germline, CDR1 is SEHNR and CDR2 is FQNEAQ (reference sequence). The CDR3 runs 11 residues. With 5 bases removed from V and 3 bases from J, the gap between germline ends came to 4 bases. CDR3 nucleotide sequence: TGTGCCAGCAGCCGCGAAGAGACCCAGTACTTC. Translating gives CASSREETQYF.